These 21 T cell receptor beta chains were all obtained from the same sample, sequenced in a study of OX40 agonist ivuxolimab in advanced cancers. Clones were read by immunoSEQ multiplex PCR, and TCRdb kept only the in-frame ones, dropping some. The sample contains roughly 48,000 clones, roughly 89% of which appear only once. The sample consisted of CD4+ or CD8+ T cells sorted from blood, taken in a trial of the OX40 agonist ivuxolimab. The receptors here all came from an adult with an advanced solid tumor such as melanoma, head and neck, liver or kidney cancer.

J is TRBJ2-2 and V is TRBV6-5, with D hard to call. The CDR3 consists of 14 residues. V lost 2 bases and J 5 bases, leaving 9 bases between the germline ends. Germline V gives CDR1 MNHEY, CDR2 SVGAGI. The CDR3 nucleotides are TGTGCCAGCAGTTACAGGGCCCGGACCGGGGAGCTGTTTTTT. This sequence encodes CASSYRARTGELFF.

There are a few counts of this clone. The chain has TRBV28 and TRBJ1-2; weak D call: TRBD1 (5 bases). The CDR3 is 11 amino acids. Germline V lookup: CDR1 MDHEN, CDR2 SYDVKM. Between the trimmed V and J ends, which lost 8 bases and 7 bases, there was a span of 11 bases. CDR3 residues: CASYQGSGYTF. As DNA, the CDR3 is TGTGCCAGCTATCAGGGCTCTGGCTACACCTTC.

The CDR3 is CAIQGNQETQYF. In DNA form, the CDR3 reads TGTGCCATTCAGGGGAACCAAGAGACCCAGTACTTC. The J gene is TRBJ2-5, the V gene TRBV7-9; TRBD1 is a possible D gene (6 bases). Trimming stripped 10 bases from V and 0 bases from J, with 9 bases between. Germline V gene data show CDR1 as SEHNR and CDR2 as FQNEAQ (reference sequence). The CDR3 is 12 residues long.

V is TRBV5-1 and J is TRBJ2-7; 8 nucleotides agree with TRBD1. The CDR3 spans 13 residues. Germline V gene data show CDR1 as SGHRS and CDR2 as YFSETQ. Trimming cost V 4 bases and J 3 bases; bases outside gene matches: 3. The CDR3 DNA reads as TGCGCCAGCAGCGGCGGACAGGGCTACGAGCAGTACTTC. Its protein is CASSGGQGYEQYF.

This clone was picked up a small number of times. V gene TRBV19 combines with J gene TRBJ2-7; D may be TRBD1 or TRBD2 (5 bases each). Germline CDR1 is LNHDA and CDR2 is SQIVND (reference sequence). The CDR3 is made up of 14 amino acids. V lost 1 base, J lost 4 bases, and 11 bases lay in between. DNA of the CDR3: TGTGCCAGTAGTATAGGAGTCAGGGAGTACGAGCAGTACTTC. Its translation is CASSIGVREYEQYF.

The chain uses TRBV7-2 and TRBJ2-2; perhaps TRBD1 as D (6 bases). Germline V CDR1 and CDR2: SGHTA, FQGNSA. V was pared by 5 bases and J by 6 bases, with 13 bases between. The CDR3 is 14 amino acids. The CDR3 DNA reads TGTGCCAGCAGCATAACAGGGTCGGCCGGGGAGCTGTTTTTT. It is translated as CASSITGSAGELFF.

The chain carries TRBV27 and TRBJ2-7; D unclear. V shed 6 bases and J shed 1 base, with 13 bases lying between them. In germline, CDR1 is MNHEY, CDR2 SMNVEV (reference sequence). The CDR3 is 14 residues long. Written as DNA, the CDR3 is TGTGCCAGCAGGGTAACCCAGCCTTCCTACGAGCAGTACTTC. Translated, it gives CASRVTQPSYEQYF.

The chain employs TRBV9 and TRBJ1-2; TRBD1 is a possible D gene (5 bases). This CDR3 comprises 13 residues. V dropped 0 bases and J dropped 2 bases, with 5 bases sitting between them. CDR1 is SGDLS and CDR2 is YYNGEE in the germline V gene. CDR3 coding DNA: TGTGCCAGCAGCGTAGGACAGAACTATGGCTACACCTTC. Encoded protein: CASSVGQNYGYTF.

The rearrangement uses TRBV5-1 and TRBJ2-1, with a possible D match to TRBD2 (5 bases). Germline assignment: CDR1 SGHRS and CDR2 YFSETQ. The CDR3 is 14 amino acids. The V end was cut by 0 bases, the J end by 10 bases, with 14 bases between. CDR3 loop: CASSLASGGGEQFF. CDR3 DNA sequence: TGCGCCAGCAGCTTGGCGTCCGGCGGCGGGGAGCAGTTCTTC.

The V call is TRBV11-2, the J call TRBJ2-7, with a tentative D call TRBD1 (5 bases). Germline-derived CDR1 and CDR2 are SGHAT and FQNNGV. The CDR3 is 13 amino acids. V lost 3 bases and J 5 bases, leaving 11 bases between the germline ends. CDR3 coding DNA: TGTGCCAGCAGCTTCCAGGGTACCCACGAGCAGTACTTC. Its translation: CASSFQGTHEQYF.

The V gene is TRBV29-1, the J gene TRBJ1-2, with 7 positions matching TRBD1. Germline CDR1 SQVTM, CDR2 ANQGSEA. With 6 bases clipped from V and 14 bases from J, the junction kept 18 bases outside the gene matches. CDR3 length: 13 residues. CDR3 sequence: CSVEDGTDQEGTF. The CDR3 coding sequence is TGCAGCGTCGAGGACGGGACAGACCAAGAAGGAACCTTC.

J is TRBJ1-2 and V is TRBV7-2; TRBD1 aligns across 9 bases. This CDR3 is built from 15 residues. Trimming took 6 bases from V and 7 from J; bases not matched to a gene: 12. The germline V gene encodes CDR1 SGHTA and CDR2 FQGNSA. The CDR3 here is CASRENRGLIFGYTF. The CDR3 bases are TGTGCCAGCAGGGAAAACAGGGGGCTCATCTTTGGCTACACCTTC.

V is TRBV4-3 and J is TRBJ1-4; perhaps TRBD1 as D (5 bases). The CDR3 is 14 residues long. Germline CDR1 reads LGHNA; CDR2 reads YSLEER. Trimming took off 1 base at V and 6 bases at J, with 9 bases between the two ends. The CDR3 DNA sequence: TGCGCCAGCAGCCAAGTCAGGGTCGATGAAAAACTGTTTTTT. Translation gives CASSQVRVDEKLFF.

The chain is built from TRBV9 and TRBJ1-1; no reliable D call. Germline CDR1 and CDR2: SGDLS and YYNGEE. The CDR3 spans 14 residues. The germline V and J ends were trimmed by 1 base and 4 bases, with 11 bases remaining between them. The CDR3 sequence is CASSVYPETTEAFF. The DNA for the CDR3 is TGTGCCAGCAGCGTATATCCGGAGACCACTGAAGCTTTCTTT.

The CDR3 region is CASSVGGIPYEQYF. As DNA, the CDR3 is TGTGCCAGCAGCGTAGGTGGGATTCCCTACGAGCAGTACTTC. The chain joins TRBV9 to TRBJ2-7; D gene ambiguous. V was trimmed by 0 bases and J by 2 bases, leaving 9 bases between them. The CDR3 length is 14 residues. CDR1 and CDR2 from the germline V gene are SGDLS and YYNGEE.

This clone was detected only once. J is TRBJ1-1 and V is TRBV19; 7 positions agree with TRBD1. CDR1 LNHDA and CDR2 SQIVND come from the germline V gene (reference sequence). Losses at the gene ends were 3 bases for V and 0 bases for J; bases not matched to a gene: 7. CDR3 length equals 16 residues. The CDR3 spells CASSIQGQDVNTEAFF. The CDR3 nucleotides are TGTGCCAGTAGTATCCAAGGACAGGACGTGAACACTGAAGCTTTCTTT.

The V gene is TRBV9, the J gene TRBJ2-5; 9 nucleotides match TRBD1. The CDR3 spans 17 residues. CDR1 and CDR2 from the germline V gene are SGDLS and YYNGEE. The V segment lost 4 bases and the J segment 4 bases; nucleotides outside the gene matches: 14. CDR3 in DNA: TGTGCCAGCAGCTCCGGGACAGGGTTCTTTGGAGGAGAGACCCAGTACTTC. It specifies CASSSGTGFFGGETQYF.

This clone showed up just once. The rearrangement links TRBV27 to TRBJ1-2; no clear D gene. CDR3 length: 13 amino acids. Germline lookup yields CDR1 MNHEY and CDR2 SMNVEV (reference sequence). Trimming removed 5 bases from V and 3 bases from J, with 10 bases in between. The CDR3 DNA follows: TGTGCCAGCAGTGAAACAGCTGACTATGGCTACACCTTC. Its protein product is CASSETADYGYTF.

This clone showed up just once. This chain connects TRBV6-1 to TRBJ1-2; 9 bases are a match to TRBD1. The CDR3 has 13 amino acids. Germline lookup yields CDR1 MNHNS and CDR2 SASEGT. V lost 3 bases to trimming and J lost 8 bases; unmatched junction nucleotides: 4. The CDR3 nucleotides are TGTGCCAGCAGTGACTGGACAGGGGACGGCTACACCTTC. This translates into CASSDWTGDGYTF.

V gene TRBV5-7 combines with J gene TRBJ2-3, with TRBD2 as a possible D gene (7 bases). TRBV5-7 qualifies as an ORF whose function is uncertain. V lost 1 base to trimming and J lost 5 bases, with 14 bases between them. This CDR3 comprises 15 residues. For the CDR3, the DNA is TGTGCCAGCAGCTTGCGGCGGGGGCCAGGAGATACGCAGTATTTT. The encoded protein is CASSLRRGPGDTQYF.

The chain uses TRBV5-6 and TRBJ1-2; no reliable D call. V lost 0 bases and J lost 2, with 5 bases in between. Germline V gene lookup returns CDR1 SGHDT and CDR2 YYEEEE. The CDR3 length is 13 residues. This CDR3 reads CASSLDTNYGYTF. As DNA, the CDR3 is TGTGCCAGCAGCTTGGACACCAACTATGGCTACACCTTC.